A single sample gave rise to the 28 T cell receptor beta chains below, sequenced in a study of control samples from healthy donors and cancer patients. The method was immunoSEQ multiplex PCR; TCRdb's version includes in-frame clones alone and lacks a portion of them. The sample lists tens of thousands of clones; 85% were seen once. The sequencing sample was made of blood. Source of these receptors: a middle-aged man in good health.

On this clone: Other nucleotide sequences in the sample specify the same CDR3. V usage is TRBV11-1 and J usage is TRBJ2-7; no clear D. This CDR3 spans 12 amino acids. Per germline, CDR1 SGHAT and CDR2 FQDESV (reference sequence). V shed 1 base and J shed 4 bases, with 5 bases lying between them. The CDR3 DNA is TGTGCCAGCAGCTTAGGGGTATACGAGCAGTACTTC. Translation gives CASSLGVYEQYF.

The table lists this clone with a few counts. The CDR3 is CASSVGDYRYNEQFF. CDR3 bases: TGTGCCAGCAGCGTAGGCGACTACCGCTACAATGAGCAGTTCTTC. This chain joins TRBV9 and TRBJ2-1; D is perhaps TRBD2 (5 bases). V lost 0 bases to trimming and J lost 3 bases, with 10 bases between them. The CDR3 totals 15 residues. Germline V lookup: CDR1 SGDLS, CDR2 YYNGEE.

The count of this clone is one. The CDR3 DNA sequence: TGTGCCAGCAGCCATCGGACTAGCGTCTCCTACAATGAGCAGTTCTTC. As protein: CASSHRTSVSYNEQFF. The genes are TRBV7-9 and TRBJ2-1; 9 bases agree with TRBD2. Per the germline V gene, CDR1 is SEHNR and CDR2 is FQNEAQ (reference sequence). The CDR3 covers 16 residues. V shed 5 bases, J shed 0 bases, and the junction held 5 bases outside the gene matches.

This CDR3 is CAWSVYGGAWFAEQFF. In nucleotides, the CDR3 is TGTGCCTGGAGCGTATACGGGGGGGCCTGGTTTGCTGAGCAGTTCTTC. The chain recombines TRBV30 with TRBJ2-1, with 8 bases aligning to TRBD2. CDR1 and CDR2 (germline): GTSNPN, SVGIG (reference sequence). V lost 3 bases and J lost 9; bases outside the gene matches: 16. The CDR3 runs 16 residues.

The chain couples TRBV12-5 to TRBJ2-2, with D possibly matching TRBD2 (5 bases). Per the germline V gene, CDR1 is LGHNT and CDR2 is FRNRAP. The CDR3 has 16 residues. V was clipped by 0 bases and J by 4 bases, with 12 bases between them. The CDR3 region has the DNA TGTGCTAGTGGTTTGGTAGCCGGGGTATCCACCGGGGAGCTGTTTTTT. It codes for CASGLVAGVSTGELFF.

The chain uses TRBV11-2 and TRBJ1-6; D remains unclear. The CDR3 spans 16 residues. CDR1 SGHAT and CDR2 FQNNGV come from the germline V gene. V gave up 1 base and J gave up 3 bases, with 10 bases separating them. The CDR3 sequence: CASSLGSGSYNSPLHF. Here the CDR3 DNA reads TGTGCCAGCAGCTTAGGGTCGGGCAGCTATAATTCACCCCTCCACTTT.

The chain combines TRBV9 with TRBJ1-2, with 9 positions matching TRBD1. This CDR3 is built from 16 residues. CDR1 is SGDLS, CDR2 YYNGEE, per germline. V was pared by 0 bases and J by 8 bases, with 11 bases of the junction left unmatched. This CDR3 is CASSVVKTGGLEGYTF. In DNA, the CDR3 is TGTGCCAGCAGCGTAGTGAAGACAGGGGGTTTGGAGGGCTACACCTTC.

The rearrangement joins TRBV9 to TRBJ1-2; 8 nucleotides match TRBD1. The V gene end was trimmed by 2 bases and the J gene end by 4 bases; junction bases not matched to a gene: 4. The CDR3 has 14 amino acids. Germline lookup yields CDR1 SGDLS and CDR2 YYNGEE. The CDR3 bases are TGTGCCAGCAGCGTCGAGACAGGGGCCTATGGCTACACCTTC. It specifies CASSVETGAYGYTF.

This chain joins TRBV5-5 and TRBJ1-4; a weak D match, TRBD1 (6 bases). This CDR3 region has 15 residues. CDR1 is SGHKS, CDR2 YYEKEE, per germline (reference sequence). Trimming took 7 bases from V and 7 from J, leaving 20 bases between them. The DNA for the CDR3 is TGTGCCAGCGGTCCTACAGGGAATATCATTGAAAAACTGTTTTTT. This gives the protein CASGPTGNIIEKLFF.

The chain recombines TRBV7-3 with TRBJ2-1, with 7 bases identical to TRBD2. The CDR3 is 17 residues long. Germline V gene sequence: CDR1 SGHTA, CDR2 FQGTGA. V lost 5 bases and J lost 0; bases outside the gene matches: 10. CDR3 DNA sequence: TGTGCCAGCAGCCCGATAACTAGCGCGAGCTCCTACAATGAGCAGTTCTTC. Translated: CASSPITSASSYNEQFF.

V is TRBV6-5 and J is TRBJ1-4; tentatively, D is TRBD1 (5 bases). This CDR3 region has 14 residues. The V end was cut by 6 bases, the J end by 5 bases, with 13 bases between. CDR1 and CDR2 from the germline V gene are MNHEY and SVGAGI. The CDR3 DNA reads TGTGCCAGCAGCGACCAGGGAGGGAATGAAAAACTGTTTTTT. It encodes CASSDQGGNEKLFF.

The chain uses TRBV27 and TRBJ1-1, with 9 bases identical to TRBD1. CDR3 length equals 17 residues. CDR1 is MNHEY, CDR2 SMNVEV, per germline (reference sequence). The ends lost 3 bases at V and 5 bases at J; junction bases unmatched: 13. The CDR3 sequence is CASSFTGGAGAPTEAFF. The CDR3 DNA reads TGTGCCAGCAGTTTTACAGGGGGCGCGGGGGCGCCGACTGAAGCTTTCTTT.

The chain uses TRBV13 and TRBJ2-1; 11 nucleotides agree with TRBD2. J lost 9 bases, V lost 0 bases, and 4 bases had no gene match. The CDR3 length is 15 residues. Germline CDR1 reads PRHDT; CDR2 reads FYEKMQ (reference sequence). Written as DNA, the CDR3 is TGTGCCAGCAGCTTAGGACCAGGGACTAGCGGTGAGCAGTTCTTC. Residues: CASSLGPGTSGEQFF. Together with reference TRBV13 and TRBJ2-1, the CDR3 gives the full variable domain: AAGVIQSPRHLIKEKRETATLKCYPIPRHDTVYWYQQGPGQDPQFLISFYEKMQSDKGSIPDRFSAQQFSDYHSELNMSSLELGDSALYFCASSLGPGTSGEQFFGPGTRLTVL.

This clone was seen a handful of times. The gene calls are TRBV5-4 and TRBJ1-3; TRBD1 agrees at 7 bases. The V gene end was trimmed by 2 bases and the J gene end by 4 bases; junction bases not matched to a gene: 6. Germline CDR1 is SGHNT and CDR2 is YYREEE (reference sequence). This CDR3 is 15 amino acids long. CDR3 nucleotides: TGTGCCAGCAGCTTCGGACAGGACCTAGGAAACACCATATATTTT. Translated, it gives CASSFGQDLGNTIYF.

The chain joins TRBV6-2 or TRBV6-3 to TRBJ1-2; D not resolved. Trimming took 0 bases from V and 4 from J, leaving 12 bases between them. The CDR3 has 15 amino acids. Germline V gene data show CDR1 as MNHEY and CDR2 as SVGEGT. CDR3 region: CASSYSHPLGYGYTF. As DNA, the CDR3 is TGTGCCAGCAGTTACTCCCATCCCTTGGGCTATGGCTACACCTTC.

The sample holds a few counts of this clone. The genes are TRBV15 and TRBJ2-6, with D possibly TRBD1 on 6 matching bases. V gave up 4 bases and J gave up 4 bases, with 14 bases separating them. CDR1 and CDR2 from the germline V gene are LNHNV and YYDKDF (reference sequence). The CDR3 length is 16 residues. The CDR3 sequence: CATSTGTGTGANVLTF. The CDR3 coding sequence is TGTGCCACCAGCACAGGCACAGGGACCGGGGCCAACGTCCTGACTTTC.

The chain combines TRBV25-1 with TRBJ1-3; 11 bases fit TRBD1. Germline assignment: CDR1 MGHDK and CDR2 SYGVNS. The CDR3 contains 16 residues. V lost 4 bases and J lost 8; bases outside the gene matches: 10. The CDR3 loop is CASSGRDRGYWDTIYF. The CDR3 nucleotides are TGTGCCAGCAGTGGGAGGGACAGGGGGTATTGGGACACCATATATTTT.

The chain joins TRBV7-2 to TRBJ2-5; 7 bases match TRBD2. Trimming took 5 bases from V and 2 from J; bases not matched to a gene: 14. This CDR3 contains 17 residues. The germline V gene encodes CDR1 SGHTA and CDR2 FQGNSA. Written as DNA, the CDR3 is TGTGCCAGCAGCCCCCAGGGTATGACTAGCCAACAAGAGACCCAGTACTTC. The encoded protein is CASSPQGMTSQQETQYF.

This chain connects TRBV10-3 to TRBJ1-2, with 8 nucleotides matching TRBD1. Germline V gene data show CDR1 as ENHRY and CDR2 as SYGVKD. V shed 3 bases, J shed 5 bases, and the junction held 14 bases outside the gene matches. The CDR3 extends over 17 amino acids. The CDR3 spells CAISDYLGTGKEYGYTF. The DNA for the CDR3 is TGTGCCATCAGTGACTACCTTGGGACAGGCAAAGAGTATGGCTACACCTTC.

The chain combines TRBV9 with TRBJ1-3; tentatively, D is TRBD1 (6 bases). In germline, CDR1 is SGDLS, CDR2 YYNGEE. V was cut by 10 bases and J by 4 bases, with 15 bases left in between. The CDR3 spans 13 residues. DNA for the CDR3: TGTGCCTCACAGGGAGCGGCAGGAAACACCATATATTTT. This gives the protein CASQGAAGNTIYF. Complete variable domain (other parts from reference TRBV9 and TRBJ1-3): DSGVTQTPKHLITATGQRVTLRCSPRSGDLSVYWYQQSLDQGLQFLIQYYNGEERAKGNILERFSAQQFPDLHSELNLSSLELGDSALYFCASQGAAGNTIYFGEGSWLTVV.

The chain links TRBV28 to TRBJ2-7; tentative D call: TRBD1 (6 bases). Trimming removed 6 bases from V and 4 bases from J, with 10 bases in between. Germline-derived CDR1 and CDR2 are MDHEN and SYDVKM. This CDR3 is built from 12 residues. Written as DNA, the CDR3 is TGTGCCAGCAGCCTAGGGGGATACGAGCAGTACTTC. It translates to CASSLGGYEQYF.

The rearrangement links TRBV6-2 or TRBV6-3 to TRBJ2-7; possible D gene TRBD2, 5 bases. This CDR3 spans 15 amino acids. Trimming took 3 bases from V and 0 from J, leaving 12 bases between them. Germline CDR1 MNHEY, CDR2 SVGEGT. The CDR3 DNA follows: TGTGCCAGCAGTTATTTTTTAGGGAGCTCCTACGAGCAGTACTTC. Translation: CASSYFLGSSYEQYF.

The J gene is TRBJ1-2, the V gene TRBV7-9; the D gene is possibly TRBD1 (5 bases). V shed 5 bases and J shed 2 bases, with 12 bases lying between them. CDR3 length equals 14 residues. Germline CDR1 reads SEHNR; CDR2 reads FQNEAQ (reference sequence). This CDR3 reads CASSKGRTNYGYTF. The CDR3 DNA reads as TGTGCCAGCAGCAAGGGACGGACAAACTATGGCTACACCTTC.

This sequence joins TRBV6-5 and TRBJ2-1; TRBD1 might be the D (6 bases). The CDR3 spans 13 residues. Germline CDR1 is MNHEY and CDR2 is SVGAGI. V dropped 5 bases and J dropped 4 bases, with 9 bases sitting between them. CDR3 sequence: CASSMDSYNEQFF. The CDR3 DNA reads as TGTGCCAGCAGTATGGACAGTTACAATGAGCAGTTCTTC.

This clone was recorded only once. The chain has TRBV9 and TRBJ1-1; D is ambiguous. CDR3 length equals 14 residues. Trimming took off 0 bases at V and 0 bases at J, with 6 bases between the two ends. Germline V CDR1 and CDR2: SGDLS, YYNGEE. The CDR3 DNA follows: TGTGCCAGCAGCGTAGGAAACCTGAACACTGAAGCTTTCTTT. This gives the protein CASSVGNLNTEAFF.

The rearrangement uses TRBV11-2 and TRBJ2-5; D tentatively fits TRBD1 or TRBD2 (6 bases each). In germline, CDR1 is SGHAT, CDR2 FQNNGV. The germline V and J ends were trimmed by 5 bases and 5 bases, with 9 bases remaining between them. The CDR3 is made up of 12 amino acids. The CDR3, as DNA: TGTGCCAGCAGCCGGAGGGGGGAGACCCAGTACTTC. It specifies CASSRRGETQYF.

This chain joins TRBV11-2 and TRBJ1-2; no clear D gene. Germline V lookup: CDR1 SGHAT, CDR2 FQNNGV. CDR3 length: 16 residues. V was pared by 5 bases and J by 3 bases, with 19 bases between. DNA for the CDR3: TGTGCCAGCAGCCCAGGAGGCGCCAGATGGGACTATGGCTACACCTTC. Encoded protein: CASSPGGARWDYGYTF.

The gene calls are TRBV7-3 and TRBJ1-1, with 8 bases lining up with TRBD1. Germline V lookup: CDR1 SGHTA, CDR2 FQGTGA. The CDR3 is made up of 14 amino acids. The junction had 9 bases not matched to a gene; V was cut back by 5 bases and J by 7 bases. The CDR3 sequence: CASSPKGQAVEAFF. The CDR3 DNA reads TGTGCCAGCAGCCCTAAGGGACAGGCAGTTGAAGCTTTCTTT.